The TCR beta chain described here comes from a study of T cells after yellow fever vaccination. Whole-study findings and limits: Post-booster reappearance was seen for most primary-vaccination clones (nearly 97% CD4, about 88% CD8). FACS-sorted repertoires could contain abundant clonotypes contaminating from the bulk population.

TCRdb passed the 5' RACE reads through MiXCR, listing each CDR3 protein once. The sample holds 300,000 to 350,000 distinct CDR3 sequences, roughly 4.3% seen once. This clonotype was counted many times. Antigen specificity is unknown. CDR3 length: 13 amino acids. V lost 4 bases to trimming and J lost 3 bases, with 10 bases between them. Per the germline V gene, CDR1 is SGHRS and CDR2 is YFSETQ. The origin of this receptor is a man between 18 and 29 years old who received the YFV17D yellow fever vaccine. The J gene is TRBJ1-1, the V gene TRBV5-1, with D unclear. The sample here was PBMCs, taken 5 days after the yellow fever booster vaccination. CDR3 sequence: CASSPRMDTEAFF. Written as DNA, the CDR3 is TGCGCCAGCAGCCCAAGAATGGACACTGAAGCTTTCTTT. The entire variable domain, with the rest obtained from reference TRBV5-1 and TRBJ1-1, is as follows: KAGVTQTPRYLIKTRGQQVTLSCSPISGHRSVSWYQQTPGQGLQFLFEYFSETQRNKGNFPGRFSGRQFSNSRSEMNVSTLELGDSALYLCASSPRMDTEAFFGQGTRLTVV.